This T cell receptor beta chain stems from a study of T cell responses to AZD1222 COVID-19 vaccine. Broader study findings: At study baseline, merely six AZD1222 recipients were seropositive. There were repertoire samples only from the period after the peak T cell response.

Points on this clone: What it binds is unknown.

V was cut by 2 bases and J by 0 bases, with 11 bases left in between. The CDR3 extends over 16 amino acids. Germline CDR1 SGHAT, CDR2 FQDESV (reference sequence). Data came from immunoSEQ multiplex PCR; TCRdb stores just in-frame clones and leaves some out. This repertoire shows roughly 190,000 clones, just over 90% found once; its top ten account for roughly 0.99%. V and J are TRBV11-1 and TRBJ1-3; D unclear. The TCR comes from an adult in good health. Here the sequenced sample was peripheral blood, taken on day 0 of AZD1222 vaccination. The CDR3 coding sequence is TGTGCCAGCAGCTTAACAACAGAACTCTCTGGAAACACCATATATTTT. Encoded protein: CASSLTTELSGNTIYF.